This entry describes one TCR beta chain. In this sample, this clonotype turned up a few times. Its target antigen remains unknown. No clone much larger than this one lies a single base away; base qualities are absent. PBMCs were isolated by Ficoll-Paque density gradient centrifugation. V loses 4 bases, J loses 5 bases, and the germline ends lie 13 bases apart. The germline V gene sets CDR1 to MNHEY and CDR2 to SVGAGI. The CDR3 runs 14 amino acids, cysteine and phenylalanine included. The kept DNA is CDR3 alone, 42 bases in frame from the first base. These data belong to a study of T-cell memory formation after mild COVID-19 (dated by TCRdb to 2020 to 2022). General notes on the study: TCR sequence clusters from the two donors were found to be largely donor specific. In a couple of donors, T-cell clones that expanded and contracted after mild COVID-19 were tracked by sequencing TCRalpha and TCRbeta repertoires over time. Two young, previously healthy adult volunteers made up the cohort, one male and one female.

Reads for this sample came from an Illumina NovaSeq 6000. cDNA libraries for TCRalpha and TCRbeta were prepared by 5'RACE using constant-segment primers, with sample barcodes and unique molecular identifiers added. RNA was extracted from every sample with Trizol reagent. The libraries were amplified in two PCR steps, and the second step added a second sample barcode and Illumina TruSeq adapters. Libraries were sequenced on an Illumina NovaSeq with 2 x 150 bp paired-end reads. The authors processed their data as follows. With migec v1.2.7, reads were demultiplexed and then collapsed into UMI-guided consensus sequences. Using mixcr v2.1.11, UMI consensuses were aligned to TRA and TRB V and J templates and then assembled into clonotypes. Expanded or contracted clonotypes were those called significant by both edgeR and NoisET, with noise models trained on biological replicates. For edgeR calls, the thresholds were a false discovery rate-adjusted p below 0.01 and a log2 fold-change of 1. As an exploratory analysis of dynamics, max-normalized trajectories of the 1000 most abundant clonotypes were examined with PCA combined with hierarchical clustering. Separately sequenced CD4+ and CD8+ repertoires were used to assign the CD4 or CD8 phenotype of responding clones. Clones were called with MiXCR by TCRdb after fastp trimmed the public reads at Q25, and only in-frame beta chains were retained. CDR3 protein duplicates are merged, each entry listing the most common genes and DNA. Clone size and V and J calls follow TCRdb, not the original study. This sample comprises 470,000 or so distinct CDR3 sequences, under 20% of them detected only once. The top ten constitute about a fifth of the sample.

Points the paper makes about the study in general: Contracting CD4+ clones were located mainly in the CM and EM memory subsets, whereas CD8+ clones were found to be enriched in EMRA. From day 15 to 85, contracting clones showed balanced CD4/CD8 phenotypes, whereas a second wave of clones that expanded from day 15 to 37 leaned towards CD4+. The second-wave clones that peaked on day 37 were not confirmed to be SARS-CoV-2 specific. The detection of some responding clones in pre-infection memory suggests that pre-existing cross-reactive memory T cells joined the SARS-CoV-2 response. Only a couple of mild cases were covered by the study, and larger cohorts that include severe cases with pre-infection samples were considered necessary.

The source material was PBMCs or a T cell subset sorted from them (not recorded which). The TCR sequence derives from a man aged 18 to 29 who had mild COVID-19 (a few samples of this study predate the infection). The sample titles of this study are shuffled in the database, so cell type and time point are left out; the donor was told from shared clones. This receptor chain uses TRBV6-5 and TRBJ2-3; no D gene is confidently identified. The DNA is as follows: TGTGCCAGCAGTTTCAGGATGGCGCAAGATACGCAGTATTTT. Translation gives CASSFRMAQDTQYF.